The source of this T cell receptor beta chain is a study of T cell repertoires in cytomegalovirus infection. General study results and limits: The ex vivo response was dominated by HLA-C-restricted CMV-specific TCR beta clonotypes.

About this clonotype itself: The antigen is unknown.

TCRdb used MiXCR to reprocess the reads, holding one entry per CDR3 protein. The repertoire holds 170,000 or so distinct CDR3 sequences, approximately 14% seen once, with over 25% in the top ten. This CDR3 is 12 amino acids long. Trimming left V 3 bases short and J 3 bases short, with 5 bases between. Germline lookup yields CDR1 MNHEY and CDR2 SVGEGT. The sample taken for sequencing was PBMCs. The clonotype was recovered from a human donor in good health (CMV status not recorded). Some clones in this sample may be carry-over from other donors' samples. The chain joins TRBV6-2 or TRBV6-3 to TRBJ1-1; D is uncertain. The CDR3 nucleotides read TGTGCCAGCAGTTATCCTGACACTGAAGCTTTCTTT. Translating gives CASSYPDTEAFF.